This note documents a single T cell receptor (beta chain) sequence. The antigen it recognizes is unknown. No clone much larger than this one lies a single base away; base qualities are absent. These data belong to a study of CD8 T cells in Susac syndrome (dated by TCRdb to about 2019). As for the study more broadly: Repertoire sequencing was used to test whether CD8+ T cell activation and differentiation in Susac syndrome was antigen driven. CD8+ T cell repertoire clonality was compared between some 12 healthy donors, around 14 Susac syndrome patients and some 15 multiple sclerosis patients. Overall study results and their limits: The study acknowledged that relatively few individuals were included in the TCR sequencing and HLA analysis.

The germline V gene encodes CDR1 SGHNT and CDR2 YYREEE (reference sequence). The CDR3, cysteine through phenylalanine, is 14 amino acids long. Just the 42-base CDR3 DNA is kept, in frame starting at base 1. A distance of 8 bases separates the germline ends of V and J, which lose 0 bases and 2 bases respectively. Peripheral blood CD8+ and CD4+ T cells from healthy donors, Susac syndrome patients and multiple sclerosis patients were profiled using high-throughput TCR beta sequencing. The multiple sclerosis controls were treatment-naive patients who had stable or active relapsing-remitting disease and met the revised McDonald criteria. Bulk CD8+ and CD4+ T cells were purified by magnetic negative isolation, while CD8+ TEMRA cells were enriched using FACS. Blood was drawn into EDTA tubes, processed within 24 hours, and PBMCs were isolated by density gradient centrifugation. PBMCs intended for TCR sequencing were cryopreserved in liquid nitrogen and were subsequently thawed in a 37 degrees C water bath. The sorted or isolated CD4+, CD8+ and CD8+ TEMRA cells reached a purity of at least 90%.

RNA was extracted using the RNeasy kit, and about 0.5 to 1 microgram was reverse transcribed with random hexamers. The immunoSEQ multiplex PCR assay, which covers 54 Vbeta and 13 Jbeta segments, was used to amplify TCR beta CDR3 regions. PCR amplification bias was corrected using a synthetic template baseline for primer optimization and computational correction. For the original study's pipeline: Reads were annotated to V, D and J genes per IMGT and analyzed with immunoSEQ Analyzer, keeping only productive sequences. Clonality was calculated as one minus the Shannon entropy normalized by log2 of the number of productive unique sequences. For each patient and control, public and private clones were evaluated among the 100 most prevalent clones. Susac-specific clones were defined as absent from healthy and MS cohorts, over a thousand published viral clones and other ImmuneACCESS disease sequences. The public reads were reanalyzed by TCRdb: fastp trimming at Q25, MiXCR alignment, in-frame beta chains only. When rows share a CDR3 protein, they turn into one entry using the most common DNA and genes. The V and J calls and clone size are TCRdb's, not the authors'. Recorded for this sample are under 200,000 distinct CDR3 sequences; roughly 95% of them occurred a single time. Roughly 0.16% of the sample is in the top ten clones.

The clonotype was recovered from a human donor with multiple sclerosis. Recombination connected TRBV5-4 to TRBJ1-1, with no confident D gene call. The material sequenced was CD8+ T cells from PBMCs. The nucleotide sequence is given as TGTGCCAGCAGCTTGGATCGGGCCAACACTGAAGCTTTCTTT. Translated, this gives CASSLDRANTEAFF.